These 14 T cell receptor beta chains share one sample of origin, sequenced in a study of CD8 T cells in Susac syndrome. cDNA came from roughly 0.5 to 1 ug RNA primed by random hexamers. TCRdb ran MiXCR on the immunoSEQ multiplex PCR reads and lists one entry per CDR3 protein. The repertoire holds some 190,000 distinct CDR3 sequences, with about 95% as singletons. The sequencing sample was made of CD4+ T cells from PBMCs. These receptor sequences come from a human donor in good health.

The J gene is TRBJ2-2, the V gene TRBV4-3; 7 bases match TRBD2. The trim removed 1 base at V and 5 bases at J, leaving 4 bases unmatched. This CDR3 comprises 15 residues. CDR1 and CDR2 (germline): LGHNA, YSLEER. CDR3 in DNA: TGCGCCAGCAGCCAAGGCTCGGGAGGTACCGGGGAGCTGTTTTTT. This encodes CASSQGSGGTGELFF.

The rearrangement uses TRBV30 and TRBJ2-2, with a tentative D call TRBD2 (5 bases). This CDR3 comprises 14 residues. Trimming shortened V by 0 bases and J by 1 base, and 6 bases separated the two germline ends. Germline assignment: CDR1 GTSNPN and CDR2 SVGIG (reference sequence). The CDR3 nucleotides are TGTGCCTGGAGTGTCGGAGGGAACACCGGGGAGCTGTTTTTT. Translation: CAWSVGGNTGELFF.

V is TRBV20-1 and J is TRBJ2-1; 8 bases line up with TRBD1. Germline V gene data show CDR1 as DFQATT and CDR2 as SNEGSKA (reference sequence). CDR3 length equals 11 residues. J was trimmed by 12 bases and V by 4 bases; bases with no gene match: 5. CDR3 sequence (DNA): TGCAGTGCTACAGGGGGCAGTGCGCAGTTCTTC. Its protein is CSATGGSAQFF.

The chain links TRBV27 to TRBJ2-4; maybe TRBD2 (6 bases). Trimming removed 3 bases at V and 6 bases at J, with 15 bases between. The CDR3 consists of 15 residues. Germline CDR1 and CDR2: MNHEY and SMNVEV (reference sequence). In DNA form, the CDR3 reads TGTGCCAGCAGTTTCGCGACTAGTCTTAGAAACATTCAGTACTTC. It is translated as CASSFATSLRNIQYF.

The rearrangement links TRBV12-3 or TRBV12-4 to TRBJ2-5, with 9 bases aligning to TRBD2. The CDR3 length is 13 residues. The trim removed 7 bases at V and 1 base at J, leaving 1 base unmatched. In DNA, the CDR3 is TGTGCCAGCAAGACTAGCGGCCAAGAGACCCAGTACTTC. Protein product: CASKTSGQETQYF.

This sequence joins TRBV4-2 and TRBJ2-2; 15 bases line up with TRBD2. V was clipped by 2 bases and J by 6 bases; unmatched bases: 13. This CDR3 has 20 amino acids. Germline loops: CDR1 LGHNA, CDR2 YNFKEQ. DNA of the CDR3: TGTGCCAGCAGCCAATCTCAACCGGGACTAGCGGGAGGAGCAGCCGGGGAGCTGTTTTTT. It yields the protein CASSQSQPGLAGGAAGELFF.

The rearrangement links TRBV5-8 to TRBJ2-1, with D unresolved. Germline values: CDR1 SGHTS, CDR2 YDEGEE. Trimming took 2 bases from V and 11 from J, leaving 8 bases between them. The CDR3 contains 11 residues. The CDR3 reads CASSLSVKQFF. The CDR3 DNA follows: TGTGCCAGCAGCTTATCAGTGAAGCAGTTCTTC. Together with reference TRBV5-8 and TRBJ2-1, the CDR3 gives the full variable domain: EAGVTQSPTHLIKTRGQQATLRCSPISGHTSVYWYQQALGLGLQFLLWYDEGEERNRGNFPPRFSGRQFPNYSSELNVNALELEDSALYLCASSLSVKQFFGPGTRLTVL.

The rearrangement joins TRBV29-1 to TRBJ2-3; D ambiguous. Germline V CDR1 and CDR2: SQVTM, ANQGSEA. The CDR3 is made up of 11 amino acids. The V end was cut by 5 bases, the J end by 6 bases, with 9 bases between. The DNA of the CDR3 is TGCAGCGTTCACTACCTCGATACGCAGTATTTT. Its protein is CSVHYLDTQYF.

The genes are TRBV18 and TRBJ2-5; possibly TRBD1 for D (5 bases). V dropped 0 bases and J dropped 2 bases, with 7 bases sitting between them. Per the germline V gene, CDR1 is KGHSH and CDR2 is LQKENI. There are 14 residues in the CDR3. The CDR3 sequence is CASSPPGRQETQYF. The CDR3 coding sequence is TGTGCCAGCTCACCACCGGGGCGACAAGAGACCCAGTACTTC.

V is TRBV29-1 and J is TRBJ2-7; tentative D call: TRBD1 (6 bases). This CDR3 has 13 amino acids. Germline lookup yields CDR1 SQVTM and CDR2 ANQGSEA. V shed 5 bases and J shed 1 base, with 12 bases lying between them. CDR3 residues: CSVRQQGSYEQYF. DNA of the CDR3: TGCAGCGTTCGTCAACAGGGATCCTACGAGCAGTACTTC.

The V and J genes are TRBV20-1 and TRBJ2-5; D is unresolved. Germline assignment: CDR1 DFQATT and CDR2 SNEGSKA (reference sequence). CDR3 length: 12 residues. V lost 3 bases and J 5 bases, leaving 10 bases between the germline ends. The CDR3 DNA sequence: TGCAGTGCTAGGTGGGGTAGGGAGACCCAGTACTTC. It encodes CSARWGRETQYF.

This chain connects TRBV20-1 to TRBJ2-1, with no clear D. Germline-derived CDR1 and CDR2 are DFQATT and SNEGSKA (reference sequence). V was cut by 5 bases and J by 9 bases, with 23 bases left in between. The CDR3 runs 15 residues. CDR3 in amino acids: CSAPFPGLVSGEQFF. CDR3 coding DNA: TGCAGTGCTCCTTTTCCAGGATTAGTCTCTGGTGAGCAGTTCTTC.

J is TRBJ2-1 and V is TRBV19; 11 bases are shared with TRBD2. Trimming cost V 6 bases and J 8 bases; bases outside gene matches: 6. Germline CDR1 reads LNHDA; CDR2 reads SQIVND (reference sequence). This CDR3 comprises 14 residues. The DNA for the CDR3 is TGTGCCAGTAGAGGTAGCGGGAGGGAGGATGAGCAGTTCTTC. Residues: CASRGSGREDEQFF.

The chain couples TRBV12-5 to TRBJ2-5; the D gene is possibly TRBD1 (5 bases). This CDR3 contains 13 residues. CDR1 LGHNT and CDR2 FRNRAP come from the germline V gene. Trimming pared 4 bases from V and 3 bases from J, leaving 9 bases between. CDR3 nucleotide sequence: TGTGCTAGTGGTTCGGACACTGAAGAGACCCAGTACTTC. It specifies CASGSDTEETQYF.